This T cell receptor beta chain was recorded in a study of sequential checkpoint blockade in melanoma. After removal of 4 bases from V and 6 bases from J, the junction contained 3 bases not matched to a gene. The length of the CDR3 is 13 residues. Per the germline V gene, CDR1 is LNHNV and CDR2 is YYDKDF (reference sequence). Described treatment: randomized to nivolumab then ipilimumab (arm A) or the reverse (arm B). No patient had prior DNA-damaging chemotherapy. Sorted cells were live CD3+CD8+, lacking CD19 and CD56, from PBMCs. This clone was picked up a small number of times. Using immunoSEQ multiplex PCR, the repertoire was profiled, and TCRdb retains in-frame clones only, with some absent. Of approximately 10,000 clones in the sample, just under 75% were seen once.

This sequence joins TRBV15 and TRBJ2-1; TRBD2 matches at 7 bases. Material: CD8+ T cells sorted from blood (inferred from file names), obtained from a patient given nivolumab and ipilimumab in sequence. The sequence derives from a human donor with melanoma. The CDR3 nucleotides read TGTGCCACCAGCACCGGGACTACCAATGAGCAGTTCTTC. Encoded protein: CATSTGTTNEQFF.